These 10 T cell receptor beta chains were sequenced from one sample in a study of early T cells in non-severe SARS-CoV-2 infection. TCRdb called the 5' RACE reads again in MiXCR, with one record for every CDR3 protein. Of under 55,000 distinct CDR3 sequences in the sample, around a tenth are singletons; the top ten hold 21%. Sequencing was carried out using whole blood. These receptor sequences come from an adult who was a healthcare worker with PCR-confirmed SARS-CoV-2 infection or an uninfected control (not recorded which).

The chain joins TRBV20-1 to TRBJ2-7; a possible D gene is TRBD1 (5 bases). The CDR3 runs 12 residues. The V gene's germline CDR1 is DFQATT and CDR2 SNEGSKA (reference sequence). V shed 7 bases and J shed 4 bases, with 14 bases lying between them. In nucleotides, the CDR3 is TGCAGTGTCAGCCGGACACCTTACGAGCAGTACTTC. This sequence encodes CSVSRTPYEQYF.

The V call is TRBV5-1, the J call TRBJ1-5, with D uncertain. Trimming cost V 4 bases and J 4 bases, with 9 bases left between them. The germline V gene has CDR1 SGHRS and CDR2 YFSETQ. This CDR3 is 13 amino acids long. The CDR3 region has the DNA TGCGCCAGCAGCGTGGACGGAAATCAGCCCCAGCATTTT. Translating gives CASSVDGNQPQHF.

This clonotype was seen a few times. J is TRBJ1-1 and V is TRBV6-2 or TRBV6-3; D gene ambiguous. The CDR3 runs 11 residues. Germline V gene sequence: CDR1 MNHEY, CDR2 SVGEGT. With 6 bases removed from V and 3 bases from J, the gap between germline ends came to 5 bases. In nucleotides, the CDR3 is TGTGCCAGCAGGAAGGACACTGAAGCTTTCTTT. Protein product: CASRKDTEAFF.

This clonotype has only a few counts. The rearrangement uses TRBV12-3 or TRBV12-4 and TRBJ1-1, with 9 bases fitting TRBD1. There are 14 residues in the CDR3. The V and J ends lost 6 bases and 7 bases, in that order; junction bases with no gene match: 9. In DNA form, the CDR3 reads TGTGCCAGCAGCCTCCGGACAGGGGCCGATGAAGCTTTCTTT. Protein: CASSLRTGADEAFF.

Many counts were recorded for this clonotype. The chain recombines TRBV3-1 with TRBJ2-7; D is unclear. V lost 0 bases and J 3 bases, leaving 3 bases between the germline ends. The length of the CDR3 is 12 residues. Germline V CDR1 and CDR2: LGHDT, YNNKEL (reference sequence). CDR3 protein: CASSQDRYEQYF. The CDR3 DNA sequence: TGTGCCAGCAGCCAAGATCGCTACGAGCAGTACTTC.

This clonotype has ten or more counts. The rearrangement uses TRBV29-1 and TRBJ2-1, with D perhaps TRBD1 (6 bases). Deletions cut 5 bases from V and 3 bases from J, with 14 bases between. This CDR3 has 14 residues. CDR1 and CDR2 (germline): SQVTM, ANQGSEA. Written as DNA, the CDR3 is TGCAGCGTTCGTAACAGGGCTCTCTACAATGAGCAGTTCTTC. Translation gives CSVRNRALYNEQFF.

This clonotype was recorded many times. This chain joins TRBV10-3 and TRBJ2-1; D not certain. V lost 6 bases and J lost 5, with 5 bases in between. This CDR3 is 11 amino acids long. Looked up from germline, CDR1 is ENHRY and CDR2 is SYGVKD. The chain's CDR3 is CAISRDNEQFF. As DNA, the CDR3 is TGTGCCATCAGCCGGGACAATGAGCAGTTCTTC.

The chain carries TRBV7-2 and TRBJ2-1; no firm D call. Germline V CDR1 and CDR2: SGHTA, FQGNSA. CDR3 length: 12 amino acids. The V end was cut by 5 bases, the J end by 12 bases, with 14 bases between. The CDR3 DNA reads as TGTGCCAGCAGCCCCCTTTTAGGTCGGCAGTTCTTC. This translates into CASSPLLGRQFF.

This clonotype was seen ten or more times. V gene TRBV6-6 combines with J gene TRBJ1-5; D is unclear. The germline V gene encodes CDR1 MNHNY and CDR2 SVGAGI (reference sequence). The CDR3 is made up of 16 amino acids. The V gene lost 11 bases and the J gene lost 7 bases, with 27 bases spanning the gap. Here the CDR3 DNA reads TGTGCCTCCCAAGGAGGGCAGGCCTCCGGAGGGCAGCCCCAGCATTTT. The encoded protein is CASQGGQASGGQPQHF.

This clonotype was observed at least ten times. J is TRBJ1-2 and V is TRBV14; 9 bases line up with TRBD1. CDR1 SGHDN and CDR2 FVKESK come from the germline V gene. V lost 4 bases and J lost 2; bases outside the gene matches: 2. This CDR3 is 14 amino acids long. The CDR3 loop is CASSPTGGNYGYTF. CDR3 DNA sequence: TGTGCCAGCAGCCCGACAGGGGGAAACTATGGCTACACCTTC.